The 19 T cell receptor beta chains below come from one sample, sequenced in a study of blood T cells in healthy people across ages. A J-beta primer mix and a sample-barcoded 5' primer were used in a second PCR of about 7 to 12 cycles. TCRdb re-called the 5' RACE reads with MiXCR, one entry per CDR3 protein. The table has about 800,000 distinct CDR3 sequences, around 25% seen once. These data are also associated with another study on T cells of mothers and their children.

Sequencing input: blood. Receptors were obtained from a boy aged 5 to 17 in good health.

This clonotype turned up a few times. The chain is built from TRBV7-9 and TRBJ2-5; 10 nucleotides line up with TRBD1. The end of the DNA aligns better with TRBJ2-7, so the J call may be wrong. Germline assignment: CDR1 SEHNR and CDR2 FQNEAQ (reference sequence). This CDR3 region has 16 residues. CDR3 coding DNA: TGTGCCAGCAGCTTAGCGCGGGGACAGGGGTCGTACGAGCAGTACTTC. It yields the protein CASSLARGQGSYEQYF.

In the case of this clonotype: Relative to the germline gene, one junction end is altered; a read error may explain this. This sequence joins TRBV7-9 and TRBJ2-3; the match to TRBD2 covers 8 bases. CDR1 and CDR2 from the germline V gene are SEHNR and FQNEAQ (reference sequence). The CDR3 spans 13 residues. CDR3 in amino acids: CASSLTLTGTRPF. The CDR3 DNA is TGTGCCAGCAGCCTAACCCTTACCGGGACTAGACCGTTT.

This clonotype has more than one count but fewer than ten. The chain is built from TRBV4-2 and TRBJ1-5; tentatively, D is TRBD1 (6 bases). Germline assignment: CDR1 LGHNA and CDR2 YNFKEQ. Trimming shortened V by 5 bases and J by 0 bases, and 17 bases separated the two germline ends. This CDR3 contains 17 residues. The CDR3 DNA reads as TGTGCCAGCAGCGGAGGGGGTGGAAGAGATAGCAATCAGCCCCAGCATTTT. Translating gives CASSGGGGRDSNQPQHF.

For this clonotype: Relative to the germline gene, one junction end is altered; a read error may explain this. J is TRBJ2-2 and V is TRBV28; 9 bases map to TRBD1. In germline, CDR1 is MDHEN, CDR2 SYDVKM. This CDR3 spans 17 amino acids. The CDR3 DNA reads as TGTGCCAGCAGTCCCTCGGGACAGGGATCAAGGACCGGGGAGCTATTTTTT. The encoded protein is CASSPSGQGSRTGELFF.

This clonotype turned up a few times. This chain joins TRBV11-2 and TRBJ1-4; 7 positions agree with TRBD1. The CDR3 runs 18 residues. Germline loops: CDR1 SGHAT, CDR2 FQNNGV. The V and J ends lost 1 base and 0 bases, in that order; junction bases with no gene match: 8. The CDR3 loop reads CASSLGYRGLSTNEKLFF. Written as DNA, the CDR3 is TGTGCCAGCAGCTTAGGTTACAGGGGATTATCAACTAATGAAAAACTGTTTTTT.

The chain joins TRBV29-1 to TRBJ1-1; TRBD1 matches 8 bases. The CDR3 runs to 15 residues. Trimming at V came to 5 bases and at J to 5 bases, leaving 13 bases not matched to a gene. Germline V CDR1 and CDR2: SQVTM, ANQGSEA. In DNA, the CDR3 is TGCAGCGTTCGACTCCAGGACAGGGTTGGGACTGAAGCTTTCTTT. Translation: CSVRLQDRVGTEAFF.

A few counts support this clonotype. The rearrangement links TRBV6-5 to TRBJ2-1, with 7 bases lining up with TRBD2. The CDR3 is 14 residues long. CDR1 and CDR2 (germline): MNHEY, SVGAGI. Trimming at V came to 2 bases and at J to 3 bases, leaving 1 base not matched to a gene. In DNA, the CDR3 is TGTGCCAGCAGTTACGGCGGGGGCTACAATGAGCAGTTCTTC. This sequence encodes CASSYGGGYNEQFF.

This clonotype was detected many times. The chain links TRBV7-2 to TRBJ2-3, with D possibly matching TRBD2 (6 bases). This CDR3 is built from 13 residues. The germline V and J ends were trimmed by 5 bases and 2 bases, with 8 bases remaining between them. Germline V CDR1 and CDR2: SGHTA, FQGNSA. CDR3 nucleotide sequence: TGTGCCAGCAGCCGGGGGTACACAGATACGCAGTATTTT. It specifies CASSRGYTDTQYF.

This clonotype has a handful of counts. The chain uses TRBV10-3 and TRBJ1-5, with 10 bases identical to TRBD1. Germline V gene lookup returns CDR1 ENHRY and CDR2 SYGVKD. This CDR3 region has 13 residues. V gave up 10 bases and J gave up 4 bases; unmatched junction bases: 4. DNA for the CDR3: TGTGCCACCGGGACAGGGGAAAATCAGCCCCAGCATTTT. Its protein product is CATGTGENQPQHF.

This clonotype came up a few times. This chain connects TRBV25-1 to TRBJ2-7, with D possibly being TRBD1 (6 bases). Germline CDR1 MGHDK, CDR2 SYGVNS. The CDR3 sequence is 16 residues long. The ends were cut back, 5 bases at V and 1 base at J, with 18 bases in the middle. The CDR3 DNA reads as TGTGCCAGCAGTTTCTCCCCGGACAGCGATTCCTACGAGCAGTACTTC. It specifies CASSFSPDSDSYEQYF.

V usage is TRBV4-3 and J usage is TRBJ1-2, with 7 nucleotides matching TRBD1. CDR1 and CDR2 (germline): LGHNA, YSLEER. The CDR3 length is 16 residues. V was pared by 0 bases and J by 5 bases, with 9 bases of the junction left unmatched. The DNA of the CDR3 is TGCGCCAGCAGCCAAGATAATCAACAGGGGAAGTATGGCTACACCTTC. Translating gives CASSQDNQQGKYGYTF.

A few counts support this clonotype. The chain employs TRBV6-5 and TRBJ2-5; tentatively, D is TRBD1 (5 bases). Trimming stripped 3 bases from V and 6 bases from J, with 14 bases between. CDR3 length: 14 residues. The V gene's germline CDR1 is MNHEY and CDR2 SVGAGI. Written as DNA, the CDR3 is TGTGCCAGCAGTTATCAGGGTGAGAAGAAGACCCAGTACTTC. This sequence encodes CASSYQGEKKTQYF.

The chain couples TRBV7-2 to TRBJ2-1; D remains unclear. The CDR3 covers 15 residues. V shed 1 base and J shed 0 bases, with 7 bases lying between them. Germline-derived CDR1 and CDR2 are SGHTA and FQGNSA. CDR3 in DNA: TGTGCCAGCAGCTTAGAGGAAGGCTCCTACAATGAGCAGTTCTTC. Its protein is CASSLEEGSYNEQFF. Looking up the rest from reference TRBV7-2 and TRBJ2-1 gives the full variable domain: GAGVSQSPSNKVTEKGKDVELRCDPISGHTALYWYRQSLGQGLEFLIYFQGNSAPDKSGLPSDRFSAERTGGSVSTLTIQRTQQEDSAVYLCASSLEEGSYNEQFFGPGTRLTVL.

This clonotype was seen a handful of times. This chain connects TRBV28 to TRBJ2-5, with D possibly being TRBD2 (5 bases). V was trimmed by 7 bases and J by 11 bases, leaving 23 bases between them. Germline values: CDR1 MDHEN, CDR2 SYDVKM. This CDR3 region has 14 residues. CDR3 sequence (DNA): TGTGCCAGCACCTCGGACTTCCTTTGGGGTGAGCAGTACTTC. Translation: CASTSDFLWGEQYF.

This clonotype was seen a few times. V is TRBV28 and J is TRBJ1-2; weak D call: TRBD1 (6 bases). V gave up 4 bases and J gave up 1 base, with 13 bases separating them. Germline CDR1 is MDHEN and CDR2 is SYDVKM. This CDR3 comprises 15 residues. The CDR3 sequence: CASSSPGQINYGYTF. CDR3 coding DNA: TGTGCCAGCAGTTCCCCGGGACAAATTAACTATGGCTACACCTTC.

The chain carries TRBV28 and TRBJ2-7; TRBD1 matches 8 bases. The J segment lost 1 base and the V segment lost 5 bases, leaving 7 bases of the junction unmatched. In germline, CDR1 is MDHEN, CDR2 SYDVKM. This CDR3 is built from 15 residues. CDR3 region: CASSPFGQGSYEQYF. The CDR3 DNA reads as TGTGCCAGCAGTCCCTTCGGACAGGGTTCCTACGAGCAGTACTTC.

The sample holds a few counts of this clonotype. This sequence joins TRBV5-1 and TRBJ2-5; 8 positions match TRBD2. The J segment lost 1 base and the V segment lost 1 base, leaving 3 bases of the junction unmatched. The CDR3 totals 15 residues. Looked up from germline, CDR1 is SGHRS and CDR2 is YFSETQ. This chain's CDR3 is CASSLTAGVQETQYF. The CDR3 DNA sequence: TGCGCCAGCAGCTTGACAGCGGGGGTCCAAGAGACCCAGTACTTC.

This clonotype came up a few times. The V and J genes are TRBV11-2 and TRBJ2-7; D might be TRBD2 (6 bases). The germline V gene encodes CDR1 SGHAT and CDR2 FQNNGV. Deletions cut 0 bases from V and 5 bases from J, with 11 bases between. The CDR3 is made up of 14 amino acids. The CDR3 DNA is TGTGCCAGCAGCTTAGATCTGGGAGGCGACGAGCAGTACTTC. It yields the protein CASSLDLGGDEQYF.

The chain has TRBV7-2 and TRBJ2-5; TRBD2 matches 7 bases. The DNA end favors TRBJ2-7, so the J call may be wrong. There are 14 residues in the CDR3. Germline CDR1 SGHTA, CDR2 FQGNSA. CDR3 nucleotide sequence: TGTGCCAGCAGGGTGGCGGGAGACCCCTACGAGCAGTACTTC. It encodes CASRVAGDPYEQYF.